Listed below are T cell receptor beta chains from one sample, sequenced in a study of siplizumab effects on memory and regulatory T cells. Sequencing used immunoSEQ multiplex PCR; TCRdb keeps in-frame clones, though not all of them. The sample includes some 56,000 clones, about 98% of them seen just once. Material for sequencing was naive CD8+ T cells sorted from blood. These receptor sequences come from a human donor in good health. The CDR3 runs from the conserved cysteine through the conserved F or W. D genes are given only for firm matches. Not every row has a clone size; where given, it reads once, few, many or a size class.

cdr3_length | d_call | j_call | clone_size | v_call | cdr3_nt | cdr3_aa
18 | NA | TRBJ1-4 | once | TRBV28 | TGTGCCAGCACCTACAAAGTGGGGCTGGCTACGTCTAATGAAAAACTGTTTTTT | CASTYKVGLATSNEKLFF
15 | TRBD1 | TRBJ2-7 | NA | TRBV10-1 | TGCGCCAGCAGTGAAATACGACAGGGCTTCAACGAGCAGTACTTC | CASSEIRQGFNEQYF
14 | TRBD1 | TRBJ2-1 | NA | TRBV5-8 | TGTGCCAGCAGCTCCTACGACAGGGACAATGAGCAGTTCTTC | CASSSYDRDNEQFF
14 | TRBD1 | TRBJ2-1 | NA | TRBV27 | TGTGCCAGCCATGGGACAGGGGGCTTCAATGAGCAGTTCTTC | CASHGTGGFNEQFF
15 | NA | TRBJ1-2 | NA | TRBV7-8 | TGTGCCAGCAGCCCGGAGGACCCTTACAACTATGGCTACACCTTC | CASSPEDPYNYGYTF
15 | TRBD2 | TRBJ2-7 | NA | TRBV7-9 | TGTGCCAGCAGCCCAGGACTAGCGGGAAATCGCGAGCAGTACTTC | CASSPGLAGNREQYF
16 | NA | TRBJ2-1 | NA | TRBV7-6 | TGTGCCAGCAGCTTAATGGGCGGGAAAGGCAACAATGAGCAGTTCTTC | CASSLMGGKGNNEQFF
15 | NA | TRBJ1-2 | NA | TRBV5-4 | TGTGCCAGCAGCCAGAGAGGAGCATTTGAGAGGGGCTACACCTTC | CASSQRGAFERGYTF
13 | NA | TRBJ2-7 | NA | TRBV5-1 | TGCGCCAGCAGCTTGTCACGTTCCTACGAGCAGTACTTC | CASSLSRSYEQYF
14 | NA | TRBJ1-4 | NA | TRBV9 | TGTGCCAGCAGCGTAGGACAGACCAATGAAAAACTGTTTTTT | CASSVGQTNEKLFF
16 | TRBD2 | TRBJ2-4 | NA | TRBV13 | TGTGCCAGCAGCGCTAGCGGGAGGGCGTCCAAAAACATTCAGTACTTC | CASSASGRASKNIQYF
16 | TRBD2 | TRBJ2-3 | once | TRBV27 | TGTGCCAGCAGTTCCAGACTAGCGGGAGGCACAGATACGCAGTATTTT | CASSSRLAGGTDTQYF
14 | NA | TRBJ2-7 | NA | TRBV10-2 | TGCGCCAGCAGCTACCTAGAGAGTCCCTACGAGCAGTACTTC | CASSYLESPYEQYF
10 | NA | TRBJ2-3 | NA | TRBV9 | TGTGCCAGCTCTGGAGATACGCAGTATTTT | CASSGDTQYF
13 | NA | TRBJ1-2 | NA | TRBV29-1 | TGCAGCGTTGTAATAGGGGAGTACTATGGCTACACCTTC | CSVVIGEYYGYTF
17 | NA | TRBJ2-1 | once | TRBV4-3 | TGCGCCAGCAGCCAGACCCGGTGGGGCGCAACCTACAATGAGCAGTTCTTC | CASSQTRWGATYNEQFF
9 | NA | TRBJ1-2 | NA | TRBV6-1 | TGTGCCAGCAGTCCAGGCTACACCTTC | CASSPGYTF
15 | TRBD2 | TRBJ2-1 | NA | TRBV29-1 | TGCAGCCTGCAAGGGACTACAAAATCCTACAATGAGCAGTTCTTC | CSLQGTTKSYNEQFF
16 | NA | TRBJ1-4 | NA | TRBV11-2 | TGTGCCAGCAGCTGGGGCGACTTCGCAACTAATGAAAAACTGTTTTTT | CASSWGDFATNEKLFF
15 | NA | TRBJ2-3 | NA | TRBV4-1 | TGCGCCAGCAGCTTCCCTTCCAGAGGCACAGATACGCAGTATTTT | CASSFPSRGTDTQYF
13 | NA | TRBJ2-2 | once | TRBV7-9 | TGTGCCAGCAGCTCACCGTTTGTCGGGGAGCTGTTTTTT | CASSSPFVGELFF
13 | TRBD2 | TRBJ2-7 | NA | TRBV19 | TGTGCCAGTAGCTTTAGCGGGAGCTACGAGCAGTACTTC | CASSFSGSYEQYF
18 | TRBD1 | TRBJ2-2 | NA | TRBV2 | TGTGCCAGCATGGGGATTTCGGGACAGGGACGCAGCACCGGGGAGCTGTTTTTT | CASMGISGQGRSTGELFF
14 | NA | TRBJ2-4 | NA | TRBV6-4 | TGTGCCAGCAGTGACTCGATAGAGTCGGACATTCAGTACTTC | CASSDSIESDIQYF
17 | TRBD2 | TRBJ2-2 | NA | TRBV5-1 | TGCGCCAGCAGCCAAGCCTTTGGGGAGGGAAGCACCGGGGAGCTGTTTTTT | CASSQAFGEGSTGELFF
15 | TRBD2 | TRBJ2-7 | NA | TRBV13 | TGTGCCAGCAGCTCCCCGGGACTAGTTATTGGCGAGCAGTACTTC | CASSSPGLVIGEQYF
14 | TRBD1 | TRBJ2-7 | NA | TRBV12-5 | TGTGCTAGTGGTCTTCACGGGACAGGGGTCGAGCAGTACTTC | CASGLHGTGVEQYF
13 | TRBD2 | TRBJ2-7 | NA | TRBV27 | TGTGCCAGCAGTTTCGGGGGGACGTCCGAGCAGTACTTC | CASSFGGTSEQYF
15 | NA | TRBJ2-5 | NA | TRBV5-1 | TGCGCCAGCAGCTTGGAAGGGGGGCCACAAGAGACCCAGTACTTC | CASSLEGGPQETQYF
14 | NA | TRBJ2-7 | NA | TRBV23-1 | TGCGCCAGCAGTCAAAAGGACACCGACTACGAGCAGTACTTC | CASSQKDTDYEQYF
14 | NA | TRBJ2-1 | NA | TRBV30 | TGTGCCTGGAGTGTTACTGAGGGAGGCAATGAGCAGTTCTTC | CAWSVTEGGNEQFF
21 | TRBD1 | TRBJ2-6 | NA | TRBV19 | TGTGCCAGTAGTATGGATGGGAGGAGGACAGGGGTCAGCTCTGGGGCCAACGTCCTGACTTTC | CASSMDGRRTGVSSGANVLTF
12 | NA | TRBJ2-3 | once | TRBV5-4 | TGTGCCAGCAGCTTGGTCACAGATACGCAGTATTTT | CASSLVTDTQYF
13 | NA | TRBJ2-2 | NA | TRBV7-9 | TGTGCCAGCAGCTTAGCGGCTACCGGGGAGCTGTTTTTT | CASSLAATGELFF
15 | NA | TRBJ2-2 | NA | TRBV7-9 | TGTGCCAGCAGGCTAGAGGGAGCTAACACCGGGGAGCTGTTTTTT | CASRLEGANTGELFF
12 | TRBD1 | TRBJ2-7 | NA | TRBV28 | TGTGCCAGCAGGGACAGGGGCTACGAGCAGTACTTC | CASRDRGYEQYF
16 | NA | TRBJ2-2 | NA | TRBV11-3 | TGTGCCAGCAGCACCGGGACAATTACGAGGACCGGGGAGCTGTTTTTT | CASSTGTITRTGELFF
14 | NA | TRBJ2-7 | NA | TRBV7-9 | TGTGCCAGCAGCTTATCTGGGGAGGTCTACGAGCAGTACTTC | CASSLSGEVYEQYF
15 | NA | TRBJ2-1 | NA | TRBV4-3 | TGCGCCAGCAGCCAAGCTGTTCTCTCCTACAATGAGCAGTTCTTC | CASSQAVLSYNEQFF
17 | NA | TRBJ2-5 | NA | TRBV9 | TGTGCCAGCAGCGGGGGTATAGGGATGTGGGATCAAGAGACCCAGTACTTC | CASSGGIGMWDQETQYF
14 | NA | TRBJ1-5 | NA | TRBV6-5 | TGTGCCAGCAGTTACTCGCGGACTGGACAGCCCCAGCATTTT | CASSYSRTGQPQHF
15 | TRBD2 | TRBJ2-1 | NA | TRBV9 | TGTGCCAGCAGCTCCGGGACTAGGGGACTAAATGAGCAGTTCTTC | CASSSGTRGLNEQFF
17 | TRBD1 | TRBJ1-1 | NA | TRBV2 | TGTGCCAGCAGCTCACCGGGACAGGGGAGCCTGAACACTGAAGCTTTCTTT | CASSSPGQGSLNTEAFF
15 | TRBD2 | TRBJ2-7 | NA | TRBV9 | TGTGCCAGCAGCGAGGCTCTAGCGGGAGCGGGCGAGCAGTACTTC | CASSEALAGAGEQYF
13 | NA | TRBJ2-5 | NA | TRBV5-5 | TGTGCCAGCAGCTTGGAGGGCGCCGAGACCCAGTACTTC | CASSLEGAETQYF
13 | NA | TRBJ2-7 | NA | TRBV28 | TGTGCCAGCAGTTTGAGGGAAGGTTACGAGCAGTACTTC | CASSLREGYEQYF
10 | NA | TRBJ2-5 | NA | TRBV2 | TGTGCTAGCAGTGTGGAGGCCCAGTACTTC | CASSVEAQYF
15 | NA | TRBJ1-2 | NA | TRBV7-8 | TGTGCCAGCAGCTTATTCAATGGAGTCGGCCCTGGCTACACCTTC | CASSLFNGVGPGYTF
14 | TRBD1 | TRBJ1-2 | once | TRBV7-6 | TGTGCCAGCAGCTTAGGACAGGGATCATATGGCTACACCTTC | CASSLGQGSYGYTF
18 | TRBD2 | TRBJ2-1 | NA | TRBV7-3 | TGTGCCAGCAGCTTAACGGCTTATAAGCGGGAGGGTTACAATGAGCAGTTCTTC | CASSLTAYKREGYNEQFF
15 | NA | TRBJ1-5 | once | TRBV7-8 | TGTGCCAGCAGCGACTCAGGGCGTAGCAATCAGCCCCAGCATTTT | CASSDSGRSNQPQHF
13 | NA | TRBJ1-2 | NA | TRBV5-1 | TGCGCCAGCAGCTTGGGACAGAACTATGGCTACACCTTC | CASSLGQNYGYTF
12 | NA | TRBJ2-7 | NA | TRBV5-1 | TGCGCCAGCAGCCCCCCGGGGGTCGAGCAGTACTTC | CASSPPGVEQYF
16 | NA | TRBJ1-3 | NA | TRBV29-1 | TGCAGCGTTGAAGATCTTGAAGGCAGCTCTGGAAACACCATATATTTT | CSVEDLEGSSGNTIYF
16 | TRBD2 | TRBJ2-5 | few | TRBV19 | TGTGCCAGTATAGGGGAGGGAGTTGGGGGCCAAGAGACCCAGTACTTC | CASIGEGVGGQETQYF
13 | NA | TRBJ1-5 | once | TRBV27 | TGTGCCAGCAGTTTAGCGGGTAACCAGCCCCAGCATTTT | CASSLAGNQPQHF
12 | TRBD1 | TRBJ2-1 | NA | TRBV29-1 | TGCAGCGCACGGACAGGGGGCAATGAGCAGTTCTTC | CSARTGGNEQFF
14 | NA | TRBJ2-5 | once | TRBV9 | TGTGCCAGCAGCGGAGATTTATTTCAAGAGACCCAGTACTTC | CASSGDLFQETQYF
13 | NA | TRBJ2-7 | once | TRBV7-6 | TGTGCCAGCAGCTTAGGCGATAGTTACGAGCAGTACTTC | CASSLGDSYEQYF